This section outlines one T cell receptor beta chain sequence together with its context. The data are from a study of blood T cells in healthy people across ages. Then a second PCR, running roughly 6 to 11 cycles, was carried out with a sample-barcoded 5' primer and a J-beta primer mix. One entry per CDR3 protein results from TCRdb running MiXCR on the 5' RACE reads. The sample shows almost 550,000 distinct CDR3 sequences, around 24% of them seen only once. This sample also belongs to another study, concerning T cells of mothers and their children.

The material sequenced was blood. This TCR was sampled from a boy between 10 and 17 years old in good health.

The CDR3 protein is CASSAQGLLVGYNEQFF. CDR3 DNA: TGTGCCAGCAGCGCACAGGGGCTGCTTGTCGGATACAATGAGCAGTTCTTC. The chain is built from TRBV9 and TRBJ2-1; 7 bases agree with TRBD1. Per germline, CDR1 SGDLS and CDR2 YYNGEE. The CDR3 has 17 amino acids. The V segment lost 3 bases and the J segment 4 bases; nucleotides outside the gene matches: 13.